Presented here are 32 T cell receptor beta chains from one specimen sequenced in a study of CD8+CD57+ T cells in acquired aplastic anemia. Those patients picked for sequencing had displayed CD8+CD57+ cell expansion on flow cytometry. For CDR3 and TCR beta VDJ profiling, genomic DNA was the template used. TCRdb independently ran MiXCR on the reads; one entry per CDR3 protein. The sample has around 42,000 distinct CDR3 sequences, approximately 63% seen once. The source material was sorted CD4+, CD8+, or CD8+CD57+ T cells (not recorded which) from PBMCs. The receptors were gathered from a human donor with aplastic anemia.

The chain combines TRBV2 with TRBJ2-5; 10 bases match TRBD2. CDR1 is SNHLY and CDR2 is FYNNEI in the germline V gene. The CDR3 is 15 amino acids. The trim removed 6 bases at V and 2 bases at J, leaving 6 bases unmatched. CDR3 residues: CASSWGTSAQETQYF. For the CDR3, the DNA is TGTGCCAGCAGCTGGGGGACTAGCGCTCAAGAGACCCAGTACTTC.

This sequence joins TRBV7-8 and TRBJ2-7; D is uncertain. Germline V gene sequence: CDR1 SGHVS, CDR2 FQNEAQ. V was trimmed by 4 bases and J by 2 bases, leaving 12 bases between them. This CDR3 has 14 residues. CDR3 bases: TGTGCCAGCAGCTCGGTCAGAGGAACCTACGAGCAGTACTTC. This gives the protein CASSSVRGTYEQYF.

This clonotype was found many times. V usage is TRBV19 and J usage is TRBJ2-1; D gene uncertain. Trimming left V 8 bases short and J 3 bases short, with 11 bases between. This CDR3 is 13 amino acids long. The V gene's germline CDR1 is LNHDA and CDR2 SQIVND (reference sequence). CDR3 nucleotide sequence: TGTGCCAGTGAGAACAGAGGCTACAATGAGCAGTTCTTC. This sequence encodes CASENRGYNEQFF.

This clonotype was seen a handful of times. The chain employs TRBV7-9 and TRBJ2-7; 9 bases are shared with TRBD1. Germline loops: CDR1 SEHNR, CDR2 FQNEAQ (reference sequence). After removal of 3 bases from V and 4 bases from J, the junction contained 1 base not matched to a gene. This CDR3 spans 13 amino acids. The CDR3 bases are TGTGCCAGCAGCTTCGACAGGGGGTACGAGCAGTACTTC. Translating it yields CASSFDRGYEQYF.

The genes are TRBV7-9 and TRBJ1-1; D is unclear. The CDR3 runs to 14 residues. The germline gives CDR1 SEHNR, CDR2 FQNEAQ (reference sequence). Trimming left V 0 bases short and J 4 bases short, with 9 bases between. CDR3 region: CASSLAGIGTEAFF. In DNA form, the CDR3 reads TGTGCCAGCAGCTTAGCTGGGATAGGCACTGAAGCTTTCTTT.

The chain recombines TRBV29-1 with TRBJ2-1; D perhaps matches TRBD2 (5 bases). V lost 1 base, J lost 5 bases, and 6 bases lay in between. CDR3 length equals 12 residues. Germline CDR1 is SQVTM and CDR2 is ANQGSEA. The CDR3 nucleotides are TGCAGCGTTGAAGGGGAGAACAATGAGCAGTTCTTC. Translating gives CSVEGENNEQFF.

This clonotype appeared a single time. The V call is TRBV6-5, the J call TRBJ1-2; TRBD1 might be the D (5 bases). The length of the CDR3 is 14 residues. Trimming pared 0 bases from V and 4 bases from J, leaving 9 bases between. Germline CDR1 is MNHEY and CDR2 is SVGAGI. CDR3 DNA: TGTGCCAGCAGTTACTCGGGGGGACCCTATGGCTACACCTTC. This codes for CASSYSGGPYGYTF.

This clonotype was recorded at least ten times. In DNA, the CDR3 is TGCGCCAGCAGCCAAGGACCCCAGCACTACGAGCAGTACTTC. Residues: CASSQGPQHYEQYF. The chain carries TRBV4-1 and TRBJ2-7; the D is unclear. Trimming stripped 1 base from V and 3 bases from J, with 10 bases between. The CDR3 totals 14 residues. Germline V CDR1 and CDR2: MGHRA, YSYEKL.

This clonotype was counted a few times. This chain uses TRBV7-6 with TRBJ1-2, with D perhaps matching TRBD1 (5 bases). This CDR3 is 16 amino acids long. Germline V lookup: CDR1 SGHVS, CDR2 FNYEAQ. V shed 8 bases and J shed 5 bases, with 24 bases lying between them. In DNA, the CDR3 is TGTGCCAGCCTCCCGGTGGAGGGAAGGGGAGATTATGGCTACACCTTC. Protein sequence: CASLPVEGRGDYGYTF.

This clonotype was seen a single time. This chain uses TRBV15 with TRBJ2-3; D uncertain. CDR1 LNHNV and CDR2 YYDKDF come from the germline V gene (reference sequence). The CDR3 contains 14 residues. V lost 0 bases and J lost 0, with 4 bases in between. CDR3 DNA: TGTGCCACCAGCAGAGATACGAGCACAGATACGCAGTATTTT. Translating it yields CATSRDTSTDTQYF.

This clonotype has ten or more counts. V and J are TRBV29-1 and TRBJ2-7, with 7 bases aligning to TRBD2. This CDR3 has 12 residues. Unmatched junction bases numbered 3, after V lost 5 bases and J lost 2 bases. Per germline, CDR1 SQVTM and CDR2 ANQGSEA. CDR3 sequence: CSVWGGTYEQYF. The CDR3 DNA is TGCAGCGTTTGGGGGGGGACCTACGAGCAGTACTTC.

The V and J genes are TRBV10-1 and TRBJ1-6, with D uncertain. The V end was cut by 0 bases, the J end by 9 bases, with 6 bases between. CDR1 and CDR2 from the germline V gene are WNHNN and SYGVQD (reference sequence). There are 13 residues in the CDR3. CDR3: CASSESASSPLHF. The CDR3 region has the DNA TGCGCCAGCAGTGAGTCCGCCTCTTCACCCCTCCACTTT.

V usage is TRBV10-1 and J usage is TRBJ1-3, with TRBD1 matching over 12 bases. The CDR3 extends over 16 amino acids. V lost 8 bases and J lost 4; bases outside the gene matches: 9. CDR1 and CDR2 (germline): WNHNN, SYGVQD (reference sequence). The CDR3, as DNA: TGCGCCAGCTCCCGGGACAGGGGGCCGGAAGGAAACACCATATATTTT. This encodes CASSRDRGPEGNTIYF.

The chain employs TRBV6-1 and TRBJ2-2, with D tentatively TRBD2 (6 bases). There are 15 residues in the CDR3. Trimming stripped 3 bases from V and 0 bases from J, with 8 bases between. Germline CDR1 and CDR2: MNHNS and SASEGT. CDR3: CASSEEGTNTGELFF. CDR3 bases: TGTGCCAGCAGTGAGGAGGGGACGAACACCGGGGAGCTGTTTTTT.

This clonotype showed up many times. CDR3 in DNA: TGTGCCAGCACCTGGGACCTCTTAGGGACACCCCTCCACTTT. Encoded protein: CASTWDLLGTPLHF. This chain connects TRBV12-3 or TRBV12-4 to TRBJ1-6, with D possibly matching TRBD1 (5 bases). V dropped 7 bases and J dropped 11 bases, with 18 bases sitting between them. The CDR3 has 14 residues.

This clonotype was seen at least ten times. This chain connects TRBV3-1 to TRBJ2-5; D unclear. The V end was cut by 1 base, the J end by 5 bases, with 11 bases between. Per germline, CDR1 LGHDT and CDR2 YNNKEL (reference sequence). The CDR3 sequence is 14 residues long. The CDR3 DNA reads TGTGCCAGCAGCCAAGTGGTGGTAAGGGAGACCCAGTACTTC. Translated: CASSQVVVRETQYF.

In its sample, this clonotype was seen once. A much larger clone lies a single base off, so this may be a read error. In this CDR3 the conserved last residue, phenylalanine or tryptophan, is missing, so a read error is likely. The chain joins TRBV11-2 to TRBJ2-5; D gene uncertain. The V gene's germline CDR1 is SGHAT and CDR2 FQNNGV. Trimming took 3 bases from V and 1 from J, leaving 15 bases between them. The CDR3 has 16 amino acids. The CDR3 nucleotides are TGTGCCAGCAGCTTCGAGAGATTCCCGGGCCAAGAGACCCAGTACTCC. Protein sequence: CASSFERFPGQETQYS.

This chain uses TRBV20-1 with TRBJ2-7; 10 bases match TRBD1. There are 15 residues in the CDR3. Germline V lookup: CDR1 DFQATT, CDR2 SNEGSKA (reference sequence). J lost 4 bases, V lost 7 bases, and 13 bases had no gene match. The CDR3 sequence: CSVLQPGGQGYEQYF. The DNA for the CDR3 is TGCAGTGTTCTCCAACCGGGGGGACAGGGGTACGAGCAGTACTTC.

This chain joins TRBV19 and TRBJ2-5, with D maybe TRBD1 (6 bases). The CDR3 is 13 amino acids. Germline V gives CDR1 LNHDA, CDR2 SQIVND (reference sequence). Trimming left V 9 bases short and J 5 bases short, with 16 bases between. The CDR3 loop is CASSFPGVETQYF. The CDR3 DNA reads TGTGCCAGCAGTTTTCCAGGGGTGGAGACCCAGTACTTC.

This clonotype was seen repeatedly, ten times or more. This chain joins TRBV11-3 and TRBJ2-1; D possibly corresponds to TRBD2 (6 bases). V shed 2 bases and J shed 5 bases, with 7 bases lying between them. Germline V gene lookup returns CDR1 SGHNT and CDR2 YENEEA. The CDR3 contains 13 residues. The chain's CDR3 is CASSLPGDNEQFF. The CDR3 nucleotides are TGTGCCAGCAGCTTACCGGGGGACAATGAGCAGTTCTTC. Together with reference TRBV11-3 and TRBJ2-1, the CDR3 gives the full variable domain: EAGVVQSPRYKIIEKKQPVAFWCNPISGHNTLYWYLQNLGQGPELLIRYENEEAVDDSQLPKDRFSAERLKGVDSTLKIQPAELGDSAVYLCASSLPGDNEQFFGPGTRLTVL.

The J gene is TRBJ2-5, the V gene TRBV29-1; a possible D gene is TRBD2 (5 bases). With 0 bases removed from V and 5 bases from J, the gap between germline ends came to 13 bases. Germline loops: CDR1 SQVTM, CDR2 ANQGSEA. The CDR3 loop spans 14 amino acids. CDR3 coding DNA: TGCAGCGTTGAAGATACGGGAACCACCGAGACCCAGTACTTC. Amino acid sequence: CSVEDTGTTETQYF.

This clonotype came up many times. The chain carries TRBV7-9 and TRBJ2-7; no firm D call. Germline V gene lookup returns CDR1 SEHNR and CDR2 FQNEAQ (reference sequence). The V and J ends lost 5 bases and 5 bases respectively, with 13 bases between them. The CDR3 spans 13 residues. The CDR3 DNA is TGTGCCAGCAGCGTCCCGGACGTAAACGAGCAGTACTTC. As protein: CASSVPDVNEQYF.

This clonotype was found many times. This rearrangement joins TRBV19 to TRBJ2-2; TRBD2 aligns across 8 bases. This CDR3 is 17 amino acids long. The J segment lost 6 bases and the V segment lost 7 bases, leaving 16 bases of the junction unmatched. The germline gives CDR1 LNHDA, CDR2 SQIVND (reference sequence). CDR3 protein: CASTTKGRGEFAGELFF. The CDR3 DNA is TGTGCCAGTACCACCAAGGGGCGGGGGGAATTCGCCGGGGAGCTGTTTTTT.

A few counts support this clonotype. The CDR3 here is CARDRENTGELFF. In nucleotides, the CDR3 is TGTGCCAGAGACAGGGAGAACACCGGGGAGCTGTTTTTT. The J gene is TRBJ2-2, the V gene TRBV2; 7 nucleotides line up with TRBD1. This CDR3 is 13 amino acids long. With 9 bases clipped from V and 1 base from J, the junction kept 2 bases outside the gene matches. The germline CDR1 and CDR2 sequences are SNHLY and FYNNEI.

This rearrangement joins TRBV19 to TRBJ2-7, with D possibly being TRBD1 (5 bases). Germline CDR1 is LNHDA and CDR2 is SQIVND (reference sequence). The length of the CDR3 is 14 residues. This CDR3 is CVNSIGAVSYEQYF. The DNA of the CDR3 is TGTGTCAATAGTATTGGGGCAGTCTCCTACGAGCAGTACTTC.

This chain connects TRBV20-1 to TRBJ1-5; D unclear. The length of the CDR3 is 13 residues. Germline values: CDR1 DFQATT, CDR2 SNEGSKA (reference sequence). V shed 4 bases and J shed 7 bases, with 14 bases lying between them. The CDR3 region has the DNA TGCAGTGCTACGGACGGAGACCAGCAGCCCCAGCATTTT. Protein: CSATDGDQQPQHF.

This chain joins TRBV5-1 and TRBJ2-1; D possibly corresponds to TRBD2 (6 bases). The germline gives CDR1 SGHRS, CDR2 YFSETQ. This CDR3 contains 13 residues. V dropped 4 bases and J dropped 10 bases, with 15 bases sitting between them. Here the CDR3 DNA reads TGCGCCAGCAGCCGGGAAGGGAGGCCGGAGCAGTTCTTC. Protein: CASSREGRPEQFF.

The chain carries TRBV5-4 and TRBJ1-2; 7 nucleotides match TRBD1. Germline V lookup: CDR1 SGHNT, CDR2 YYREEE (reference sequence). With V trimmed by 6 bases and J by 6 bases, 11 bases remained unmatched. CDR3 length equals 14 residues. CDR3 DNA: TGTGCCAGCATTAACACCGGACAGGTGCATGGCTACACCTTC. It translates to CASINTGQVHGYTF.

This clonotype was seen just once. The CDR3 DNA is TGCAGTGCTAGGGGGAGGGCGAACACCGGGGAGCTGTTTTTT. Translating it yields CSARGRANTGELFF. The chain couples TRBV20-1 to TRBJ2-2; 7 bases map to TRBD2. The CDR3 spans 14 residues. V was clipped by 3 bases and J by 0 bases; unmatched bases: 1. The germline CDR1 and CDR2 sequences are DFQATT and SNEGSKA (reference sequence).

Notes on this clonotype: This could be a read error, since a much larger clone is one nucleotide away. This chain connects TRBV4-1 to TRBJ2-7, with TRBD1 as a possible D gene (6 bases). Germline V gene data show CDR1 as MGHRA and CDR2 as YSYEKL. This CDR3 comprises 15 residues. V was clipped by 1 base and J by 1 base, with 11 bases between them. CDR3 residues: CASSQGGPGSYEQYF. The CDR3 DNA is TGCGCCAGCAGCCAAGGGGGGCCGGGTTCCTACGAGCAGTACTTC.

A single count supports this clonotype. The chain employs TRBV9 and TRBJ2-1, with TRBD1 matching over 7 bases. V lost 4 bases and J lost 4; bases outside the gene matches: 14. Per the germline V gene, CDR1 is SGDLS and CDR2 is YYNGEE. CDR3 length: 17 amino acids. The CDR3 sequence is CASSYSTGDGVYNEQFF. As DNA, the CDR3 is TGTGCCAGCAGCTACTCCACAGGGGATGGGGTGTACAATGAGCAGTTCTTC. The entire variable domain, with the rest obtained from reference TRBV9 and TRBJ2-1, is as follows: DSGVTQTPKHLITATGQRVTLRCSPRSGDLSVYWYQQSLDQGLQFLIQYYNGEERAKGNILERFSAQQFPDLHSELNLSSLELGDSALYFCASSYSTGDGVYNEQFFGPGTRLTVL.

The chain carries TRBV15 and TRBJ1-5; TRBD1 is a possible D gene (5 bases). The CDR3 has 13 amino acids. V was clipped by 11 bases and J by 5 bases, with 16 bases between them. From germline, CDR1 is LNHNV and CDR2 YYDKDF (reference sequence). CDR3 sequence: CAALGGGDQPQHF. CDR3 in DNA: TGTGCCGCGCTGGGGGGGGGAGATCAGCCCCAGCATTTT.